This T cell receptor beta chain was recovered during a study of T cell responses to AZD1222 COVID-19 vaccine. In the study overall: Analysis merged second doses at about 4 or about 12 weeks. General study results and limits: Donor demographics were predominantly white British with a female majority; clonal diversity may be underestimated. Once two AZD1222 doses were given, Spike-specific TCR breadth and depth went up. Repertoire sampling happened only post peak T cell response.

TCRdb keeps only in-frame clones here, not all; method: immunoSEQ multiplex PCR. The table records some 200,000 clones, about 90% of them present only once. This clone is a singleton in its sample. Its antigen is not known. This CDR3 has 16 residues. Trimming pared 4 bases from V and 3 bases from J, leaving 17 bases between. The V gene's germline CDR1 is MNHEY and CDR2 SVGAGI. This sequence was found in an adult in good health. Source: peripheral blood, taken on day 0 of AZD1222 vaccination. This chain links TRBV6-5 with TRBJ2-3; D might be TRBD2 (5 bases). This CDR3 reads CASSSRSALDTDTQYF. The CDR3 nucleotides read TGTGCCAGCAGTTCCCGAAGTGCACTAGATACAGATACGCAGTATTTT.